Sequencing of this T cell receptor (beta chain) was carried out in a study of cytomegalovirus exposure and HLA in healthy donors. In germline, CDR1 is SGHDT, CDR2 YYEEEE. This CDR3 spans 13 amino acids. The V end was cut by 2 bases, the J end by 6 bases, with 12 bases between. Method: immunoSEQ multiplex PCR; TCRdb's copy keeps in-frame clones and lacks some. The sample shows under 130,000 clones, 86% of them seen only once. The chain joins TRBV5-6 to TRBJ2-7, with D maybe TRBD2 (5 bases). The receptor was derived from a woman younger than 35 in good health and CMV-seropositive. The specimen was PBMCs. Here the CDR3 DNA reads TGTGCCAGCAGCTTCGGACTTCCCTCCGAGCAGTACTTC. This codes for CASSFGLPSEQYF.